These 22 T cell receptor beta chains were sequenced from one sample in a study of blood T cell repertoires in COVID-19. Profiling relied on immunoSEQ multiplex PCR, and the TCRdb table lists in-frame clones only, not all of them. The profile shows roughly 150,000 clones, around 84% of them singletons. Sequenced sample: PBMCs or T cells enriched from blood (not recorded which). These receptors were obtained from a man aged 40-50 years who had recovered from COVID-19.

The genes are TRBV18 and TRBJ1-6; 7 bases agree with TRBD1. The CDR3 sequence is 16 residues long. CDR1 and CDR2 from the germline V gene are KGHSH and LQKENI. J lost 8 bases, V lost 6 bases, and 13 bases had no gene match. CDR3: CASSPRNRGRDSPLHF. The CDR3 nucleotides are TGTGCCAGCTCTCCCCGAAACAGGGGACGAGATTCACCCCTCCACTTT.

The chain carries TRBV7-8 and TRBJ2-5, with 10 bases identical to TRBD1. Looked up from germline, CDR1 is SGHVS and CDR2 is FQNEAQ. The CDR3 sequence is 16 residues long. Germline trimming cut 5 bases from V and 5 bases from J; bases unmatched to any gene: 11. The CDR3 nucleotides are TGTGCCAGCAGCGCAAAGACAGGGGGCAGTGGGGAGACCCAGTACTTC. Translating gives CASSAKTGGSGETQYF. The full variable domain, with the rest looked up from reference TRBV7-8 and TRBJ2-5, is GAGVSQSPRYKVAKRGQDVALRCDPISGHVSLFWYQQALGQGPEFLTYFQNEAQLDKSGLPSDRFFAERPEGSVSTLKIQRTQQEDSAVYLCASSAKTGGSGETQYFGPGTRLLVL.

The chain joins TRBV5-1 to TRBJ1-2, with D unclear. The CDR3 loop spans 13 amino acids. Trimming left V 0 bases short and J 5 bases short, with 8 bases between. In germline, CDR1 is SGHRS, CDR2 YFSETQ. In nucleotides, the CDR3 is TGCGCCAGCAGCTTGGTGTCTCGGTATGGCTACACCTTC. It translates to CASSLVSRYGYTF. The full variable domain, its missing parts supplied by reference TRBV5-1 and TRBJ1-2, is KAGVTQTPRYLIKTRGQQVTLSCSPISGHRSVSWYQQTPGQGLQFLFEYFSETQRNKGNFPGRFSGRQFSNSRSEMNVSTLELGDSALYLCASSLVSRYGYTFGSGTRLTVV.

About this clone itself: Different DNA sequences within this sample yield the same CDR3. J is TRBJ2-7 and V is TRBV20-1; D unresolved. The CDR3 contains 10 residues. The germline V and J ends were trimmed by 5 bases and 3 bases, with 5 bases remaining between them. CDR1 and CDR2 from the germline V gene are DFQATT and SNEGSKA (reference sequence). The CDR3 loop reads CSALNYEQYF. The CDR3 bases are TGCAGTGCTCTTAACTACGAGCAGTACTTC.

The chain combines TRBV19 with TRBJ1-2, with 7 bases matching TRBD1. Germline V gene data show CDR1 as LNHDA and CDR2 as SQIVND (reference sequence). The CDR3 is made up of 14 amino acids. Trimming removed 11 bases from V and 7 bases from J; junction bases left unmatched: 16. CDR3 residues: CACTTGYEFSGYTF. CDR3 DNA: TGTGCCTGCACGACAGGGTACGAGTTTAGTGGCTACACCTTC.

The chain uses TRBV9 and TRBJ2-4, with 8 bases matching TRBD2. Germline V gene sequence: CDR1 SGDLS, CDR2 YYNGEE. V lost 7 bases and J lost 3; bases outside the gene matches: 9. CDR3 length equals 15 residues. The CDR3 sequence: CASGDGLAGKNIQYF. DNA of the CDR3: TGTGCCAGCGGAGACGGGCTAGCGGGCAAAAACATTCAGTACTTC. Variable domain in full (rest from reference TRBV9 and TRBJ2-4): DSGVTQTPKHLITATGQRVTLRCSPRSGDLSVYWYQQSLDQGLQFLIQYYNGEERAKGNILERFSAQQFPDLHSELNLSSLELGDSALYFCASGDGLAGKNIQYFGAGTRLSVL.

The J gene is TRBJ2-7, the V gene TRBV6-1; a possible D gene is TRBD2 (5 bases). V lost 0 bases, J lost 13 bases, and 16 bases lay in between. The CDR3 loop spans 13 amino acids. CDR1 MNHNS and CDR2 SASEGT come from the germline V gene. The CDR3, as DNA: TGTGCCAGCAGTGAAGCGCCCGGGGAAGGCTGTTACTTC. This sequence encodes CASSEAPGEGCYF.

As DNA, the CDR3 is TGTGCCAGCAGCCTCCGACAGGGGGCTCACTACGAGCAGTACGTC. Protein: CASSLRQGAHYEQYV. The rearrangement joins TRBV3-1 (or the pseudogene TRBV3-2) to TRBJ2-7; TRBD1 aligns across 10 bases. CDR3 length: 15 amino acids. CDR1 and CDR2 (germline): LGHDT, YNNKEL (reference sequence). After removal of 4 bases from V and 3 bases from J, the junction contained 6 bases not matched to a gene.

The chain recombines TRBV5-1 with TRBJ1-2; possibly TRBD1 for D (6 bases). V lost 1 base and J 7 bases, leaving 20 bases between the germline ends. Germline assignment: CDR1 SGHRS and CDR2 YFSETQ. CDR3 length equals 16 residues. CDR3 protein: CASSLNGGALSGGYTF. CDR3 DNA: TGCGCCAGCAGCTTGAACGGGGGGGCGCTGAGTGGTGGCTACACCTTC.

V is TRBV6-5 and J is TRBJ1-5, with 7 positions matching TRBD1. The CDR3 has 15 amino acids. Losses at the gene ends were 7 bases for V and 0 bases for J; bases not matched to a gene: 6. The germline gives CDR1 MNHEY, CDR2 SVGAGI. DNA of the CDR3: TGTGCCAGCAAATTACAGGGGCTTAGCAATCAGCCCCAGCATTTT. Translation gives CASKLQGLSNQPQHF.

The sample holds a few counts of this clone. The rearrangement uses TRBV2 and TRBJ1-5, with TRBD1 matching 7 bases. CDR3 size: 17 residues. The J segment lost 0 bases and the V segment lost 6 bases, leaving 11 bases of the junction unmatched. Germline V gene data show CDR1 as SNHLY and CDR2 as FYNNEI. CDR3 amino acids: CASSPGQGVYSNQPQHF. Written as DNA, the CDR3 is TGTGCCAGCAGCCCCGGCCAGGGGGTGTATAGCAATCAGCCCCAGCATTTT.

The V and J genes are TRBV27 and TRBJ2-7; TRBD1 might be the D (5 bases). The CDR3 has 14 amino acids. Germline CDR1 is MNHEY and CDR2 is SMNVEV (reference sequence). V was pared by 2 bases and J by 3 bases, with 11 bases between. The DNA for the CDR3 is TGTGCCAGCAGTTTAAAAGGGGTTGGCTACGAGCAGTACTTC. Amino acid sequence: CASSLKGVGYEQYF.

The gene calls are TRBV7-8 and TRBJ2-7; D is unclear. Trimming took off 2 bases at V and 3 bases at J, with 11 bases between the two ends. From germline, CDR1 is SGHVS and CDR2 FQNEAQ. The CDR3 is made up of 14 amino acids. The CDR3 sequence: CASSLYGSIYEQYV. The CDR3 coding sequence is TGTGCCAGCAGCTTATATGGTAGCATCTACGAGCAGTACGTC.

This clone was detected a few times. The V gene is TRBV7-2, the J gene TRBJ1-1, with a weak D call TRBD1 (5 bases). Germline values: CDR1 SGHTA, CDR2 FQGNSA. The CDR3 covers 14 residues. Trimming took 3 bases from V and 3 from J, leaving 11 bases between them. CDR3 in DNA: TGTGCCAGCAGCTTTGGGGCAGGCTACACTGAAGCTTTCTTT. It translates to CASSFGAGYTEAFF. The variable domain in full, with the rest retrieved from reference TRBV7-2 and TRBJ1-1, is GAGVSQSPSNKVTEKGKDVELRCDPISGHTALYWYRQSLGQGLEFLIYFQGNSAPDKSGLPSDRFSAERTGGSVSTLTIQRTQQEDSAVYLCASSFGAGYTEAFFGQGTRLTVV.

The CDR3 nucleotides read TGTGCCAGCAGCTTGCGGGGGCCACTATTAGACGAGCAGTACGTC. Translated, it gives CASSLRGPLLDEQYV. This chain links TRBV7-8 with TRBJ2-7; a possible D gene is TRBD2 (7 bases). CDR1 and CDR2 (germline): SGHVS, FQNEAQ. This CDR3 is built from 15 residues. Trimming removed 3 bases at V and 5 bases at J, with 17 bases between.

Many counts were recorded for this clone. V and J are TRBV24-1 and TRBJ2-1; 11 positions agree with TRBD1. This CDR3 has 15 residues. The junction had 2 bases not matched to a gene; V was cut back by 1 base and J by 7 bases. Germline values: CDR1 KGHDR, CDR2 SFDVKD. This chain's CDR3 is CATSDFGQGANEQFF. The CDR3 DNA sequence: TGTGCCACCAGTGATTTTGGACAGGGGGCAAATGAGCAGTTCTTC.

The chain carries TRBV30 and TRBJ1-1; D gene unclear. CDR3 size: 14 residues. Between the trimmed V and J ends, which lost 0 bases and 3 bases, there was a span of 11 bases. CDR1 and CDR2 (germline): GTSNPN, SVGIG (reference sequence). The CDR3 coding sequence is TGTGCCTGGAGTGTGGAGGGCTCGTACACTGAAGCTTTCTTT. It translates to CAWSVEGSYTEAFF. The full variable domain, rest sourced from reference TRBV30 and TRBJ1-1, is SQTIHQWPATLVQPVGSPLSLECTVEGTSNPNLYWYRQAAGRGLQLLFYSVGIGQISSEVPQNLSASRPQDRQFILSSKKLLLSDSGFYLCAWSVEGSYTEAFFGQGTRLTVV.

The V call is TRBV6-2 or TRBV6-3, the J call TRBJ2-5; 8 nucleotides match TRBD1. Trimming took 5 bases from V and 9 from J; bases not matched to a gene: 17. The CDR3 length is 16 residues. Germline-derived CDR1 and CDR2 are MNHEY and SVGEGT. The CDR3 sequence: CASSLRDRLPVWAQYF. The CDR3 DNA sequence: TGTGCCAGCAGTCTCCGGGACAGGCTCCCTGTGTGGGCCCAGTACTTC.

This clone has only one observation. The rearrangement uses TRBV2 and TRBJ2-3; D is undetermined. Deletions cut 7 bases from V and 3 bases from J, with 11 bases between. Germline CDR1 and CDR2: SNHLY and FYNNEI. The CDR3 consists of 13 residues. The CDR3 protein is CASIYFSTDTQYF. The CDR3 DNA is TGTGCCAGCATTTACTTTTCGACAGATACGCAGTATTTT.

The count of this clone is one. V and J are TRBV14 and TRBJ2-5; possible D gene TRBD1, 6 bases. The CDR3 runs to 13 residues. Germline V gene lookup returns CDR1 SGHDN and CDR2 FVKESK. Trimming left V 1 base short and J 7 bases short, with 10 bases between. As DNA, the CDR3 is TGTGCCAGCAGCCAAGGACAGGCGCGGACCCAGTACTTC. It specifies CASSQGQARTQYF.

The V and J genes are TRBV28 and TRBJ2-7; D ambiguous. Looked up from germline, CDR1 is MDHEN and CDR2 is SYDVKM. V was shortened by 5 bases and J by 2 bases, with 4 bases between the two germline ends. The CDR3 extends over 11 amino acids. The CDR3 nucleotides are TGTGCCAGCAGTCCCGCCTACGAGCAGTACTTC. Encoded protein: CASSPAYEQYF.

The chain is built from TRBV5-1 and TRBJ2-7, with no clear D. Germline lookup yields CDR1 SGHRS and CDR2 YFSETQ. There are 10 residues in the CDR3. The CDR3 sequence is CASSFGSSHV. CDR3 in DNA: TGCGCCAGCAGCTTCGGTAGCTCGCACGTC.